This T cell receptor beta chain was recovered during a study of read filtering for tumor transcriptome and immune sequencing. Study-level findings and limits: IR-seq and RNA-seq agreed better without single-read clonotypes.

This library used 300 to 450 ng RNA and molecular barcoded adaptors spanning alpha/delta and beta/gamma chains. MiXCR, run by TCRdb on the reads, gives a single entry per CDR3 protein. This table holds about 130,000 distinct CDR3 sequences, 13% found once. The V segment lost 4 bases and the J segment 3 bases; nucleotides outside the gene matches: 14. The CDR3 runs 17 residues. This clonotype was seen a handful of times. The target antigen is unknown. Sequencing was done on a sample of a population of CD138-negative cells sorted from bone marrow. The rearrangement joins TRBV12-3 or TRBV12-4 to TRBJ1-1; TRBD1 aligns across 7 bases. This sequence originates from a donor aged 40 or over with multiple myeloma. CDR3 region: CASSSYRGGGGYTEAFF. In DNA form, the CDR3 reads TGTGCCAGCAGTTCCTACAGGGGAGGGGGAGGGTACACTGAAGCTTTCTTT.